This entry lists 20 T cell receptor beta chains sequenced from one sample in a study of blood T cell repertoires in COVID-19 (dated by TCRdb to 2018 to 2020). Receptor amplification or capture employed the immunoSEQ multiplex PCR assay. The table was pulled from immuneACCESS by TCRdb, which kept in-frame rearrangements only. Such tables lose some clones; where checked, under half of the loss comes from unresolved V genes, and the rest has no known cause. The sample table shows 250,000 to 300,000 clones, and 88% are seen once. Just under 1% of the sample is held by the ten biggest clonotypes. Sequencing input: PBMCs or T cells enriched from blood (not recorded which). These receptors were collected from a woman aged 30 to 39 who had recovered from COVID-19.

The gene calls are TRBV1 and TRBJ2-7; the D call TRBD1 from the table was never checked on the DNA. TRBV1 is listed as a pseudogene. CDR3 length: 16 residues. The CDR3: CTSSQDPRDRPYEQYF. CDR3 in DNA: TGCACCAGCAGCCAAGATCCTAGAGACAGGCCTTACGAGCAGTACTTC.

Worth noting for this clone: Other DNA sequences in the sample encode the same CDR3. The chain uses TRBV27 and TRBJ1-1; a weak D match, TRBD1 (5 bases). Trimming shortened V by 3 bases and J by 5 bases, and 7 bases separated the two germline ends. This CDR3 is 12 amino acids long. The V gene's germline CDR1 is MNHEY and CDR2 SMNVEV (reference sequence). For the CDR3, the DNA is TGTGCCAGCAGTTTCCGGGGGACTGAAGCTTTCTTT. Its translation is CASSFRGTEAFF.

The V gene is TRBV4-1, the J gene TRBJ1-1, with 8 positions matching TRBD1. This CDR3 contains 15 residues. Germline CDR1 MGHRA, CDR2 YSYEKL. The trim removed 3 bases at V and 0 bases at J, leaving 3 bases unmatched. The CDR3 spells CASSQQGALNTEAFF. CDR3 in DNA: TGCGCCAGCAGCCAGCAGGGGGCCTTGAACACTGAAGCTTTCTTT.

J is TRBJ1-1 and V is TRBV5-1; TRBD1 might be the D (6 bases). This CDR3 comprises 16 residues. The V end lost 4 bases, the J end lost 2 bases, and 18 bases lay between the germline ends. CDR1 and CDR2 from the germline V gene are SGHRS and YFSETQ. CDR3 sequence reads: CASSVDLGGGNTEAFF. For the CDR3, the DNA is TGCGCCAGCAGCGTCGACCTAGGGGGTGGAAACACTGAAGCTTTCTTT.

This chain connects TRBV9 to TRBJ1-1; 7 nucleotides align to TRBD1. V was clipped by 4 bases and J by 4 bases; unmatched bases: 7. CDR1 is SGDLS, CDR2 YYNGEE, per germline. The CDR3 length is 14 residues. CDR3 loop: CASSLQTGSTEAFF. The DNA for the CDR3 is TGTGCCAGCAGCCTCCAGACAGGGTCCACTGAAGCTTTCTTT.

The genes are TRBV6-1 and TRBJ2-7; perhaps TRBD1 as D (6 bases). Germline V gene sequence: CDR1 MNHNS, CDR2 SASEGT. V gave up 0 bases and J gave up 3 bases, with 24 bases separating them. This CDR3 spans 19 amino acids. The CDR3 bases are TGTGCCAGCAGTGAAGCTTCACAGGGTTGGGCGCTAACGAACTACGAGCAGTACTTC. Residues: CASSEASQGWALTNYEQYF.

V usage is TRBV19 and J usage is TRBJ1-1, with 7 bases identical to TRBD1. V lost 3 bases and J lost 5; bases outside the gene matches: 3. The CDR3 has 13 residues. Per the germline V gene, CDR1 is LNHDA and CDR2 is SQIVND (reference sequence). DNA of the CDR3: TGTGCCAGTAGTATGGGCAGGGGGACTGAAGCTTTCTTT. It is translated as CASSMGRGTEAFF.

The chain is built from TRBV28 and TRBJ1-4, with no clear D. V was pared by 1 base and J by 5 bases, with 8 bases between. The CDR3 consists of 14 residues. The germline CDR1 and CDR2 sequences are MDHEN and SYDVKM. CDR3 sequence: CASSLLGGNEKLFF. The CDR3 DNA is TGTGCCAGCAGTTTATTGGGAGGCAATGAAAAACTGTTTTTT.

The chain is built from TRBV9 and TRBJ2-3, with D possibly matching TRBD2 (6 bases). CDR3 length: 20 amino acids. The V and J ends lost 3 bases and 0 bases respectively, with 26 bases between them. Per germline, CDR1 SGDLS and CDR2 YYNGEE. The CDR3 reads CASSAPTGLERSISTDTQYF. CDR3 in DNA: TGTGCCAGCAGCGCCCCCACGGGACTCGAACGATCCATTAGCACAGATACGCAGTATTTT. Variable domain in full (rest from reference TRBV9 and TRBJ2-3): DSGVTQTPKHLITATGQRVTLRCSPRSGDLSVYWYQQSLDQGLQFLIQYYNGEERAKGNILERFSAQQFPDLHSELNLSSLELGDSALYFCASSAPTGLERSISTDTQYFGPGTRLTVL.

The chain is built from TRBV5-1 and TRBJ1-1; D call uncertain. This CDR3 spans 12 amino acids. Trimming pared 0 bases from V and 8 bases from J, leaving 8 bases between. Germline V lookup: CDR1 SGHRS, CDR2 YFSETQ. In DNA form, the CDR3 reads TGCGCCAGCAGCTTGGGTGCAGGAGAAGCTTTCTTT. Amino acid sequence: CASSLGAGEAFF.

The chain employs TRBV11-2 and TRBJ1-2, with unresolved D. This CDR3 has 16 residues. V dropped 5 bases and J dropped 5 bases, with 21 bases sitting between them. In germline, CDR1 is SGHAT, CDR2 FQNNGV. The CDR3, as DNA: TGTGCCAGCAGCGCGGCGGGTATCTCCAGGCCATATGGCTACACCTTC. This gives the protein CASSAAGISRPYGYTF.

Notes on this clone: A read error may produce the germline difference seen at one junction end. The chain combines TRBV3-1 (or the pseudogene TRBV3-2) with TRBJ1-6; 8 bases line up with TRBD1. Germline assignment: CDR1 LGHDT and CDR2 YNNKEL (reference sequence). There are 14 residues in the CDR3. Here the CDR3 reads CASSQPGGSSQGFF. The CDR3 region has the DNA TGTGCCAGCAGCCAGCCAGGGGGCTCTTCGCAGGGTTTTTTC.

The chain has TRBV5-5 and TRBJ2-7; 9 nucleotides agree with TRBD1. The CDR3 has 16 residues. The ends lost 0 bases at V and 4 bases at J; junction bases unmatched: 8. From germline, CDR1 is SGHKS and CDR2 YYEKEE (reference sequence). DNA of the CDR3: TGTGCCAGCAGCTTGGGAATGGGACAGGGTGGGTACGAGCAGTACTTC. It is translated as CASSLGMGQGGYEQYF.

V and J are TRBV28 and TRBJ1-6; D is undetermined. Germline loops: CDR1 MDHEN, CDR2 SYDVKM. There are 13 residues in the CDR3. Trimming left V 6 bases short and J 7 bases short, with 10 bases between. CDR3 sequence (DNA): TGTGCCAGCAGCCCCGGGTGGAATTCACCCCTCCACTTT. Amino acid sequence: CASSPGWNSPLHF.

DNA for the CDR3: TGCGCCAGCAGCCCCGGGGTCCGGGAGCCGATCCAGCAGTTCTTC. Translated: CASSPGVREPIQQFF. The chain couples TRBV4-1 to TRBJ2-1; possibly TRBD2 for D (6 bases). The V end was cut by 4 bases, the J end by 11 bases, with 21 bases between. Germline V gene lookup returns CDR1 MGHRA and CDR2 YSYEKL. This CDR3 contains 15 residues.

This rearrangement joins TRBV19 to TRBJ1-5, with D maybe TRBD1 (5 bases). The CDR3 consists of 16 residues. V was clipped by 4 bases and J by 4 bases, with 17 bases between them. Germline V lookup: CDR1 LNHDA, CDR2 SQIVND (reference sequence). The CDR3 sequence: CASSTTGGKGNQPQHF. CDR3 DNA: TGTGCCAGTAGTACCACCGGGGGTAAGGGGAATCAGCCCCAGCATTTT. The entire variable domain, with the rest obtained from reference TRBV19 and TRBJ1-5, is as follows: DGGITQSPKYLFRKEGQNVTLSCEQNLNHDAMYWYRQDPGQGLRLIYYSQIVNDFQKGDIAEGYSVSREKKESFPLTVTSAQKNPTAFYLCASSTTGGKGNQPQHFGDGTRLSIL.

The rearrangement links TRBV28 to TRBJ2-5; maybe TRBD2 (6 bases). V lost 2 bases and J 1 base, leaving 11 bases between the germline ends. This CDR3 spans 15 amino acids. Germline V gene data show CDR1 as MDHEN and CDR2 as SYDVKM. The CDR3 loop reads CASSLGGSTQETQYF. The CDR3 bases are TGTGCCAGCAGTTTAGGGGGGTCGACCCAAGAGACCCAGTACTTC.

The V gene is TRBV7-9, the J gene TRBJ2-1; 11 nucleotides agree with TRBD2. Trimming removed 6 bases from V and 3 bases from J; junction bases left unmatched: 7. Germline assignment: CDR1 SEHNR and CDR2 FQNEAQ (reference sequence). CDR3 length: 16 amino acids. The CDR3 sequence is CASRSPGLADYNEQFF. CDR3 bases: TGTGCCAGCAGATCCCCGGGACTAGCGGACTACAATGAGCAGTTCTTC.

V and J are TRBV5-1 and TRBJ2-1, with 8 bases fitting TRBD2. CDR1 and CDR2 (germline): SGHRS, YFSETQ. This CDR3 spans 16 amino acids. Losses at the gene ends were 4 bases for V and 2 bases for J; bases not matched to a gene: 8. CDR3 sequence reads: CASSPPPGGAYNEQFF. The CDR3 region has the DNA TGCGCCAGCAGCCCCCCACCGGGGGGGGCCTACAATGAGCAGTTCTTC.

The gene calls are TRBV2 and TRBJ1-5; 8 nucleotides align to TRBD1. This CDR3 has 14 amino acids. The J segment lost 5 bases and the V segment lost 6 bases, leaving 6 bases of the junction unmatched. Germline CDR1 and CDR2: SNHLY and FYNNEI. In nucleotides, the CDR3 is TGTGCCAGCAGCCAACAGGGGGGGGATCAGCCCCAGCATTTT. Protein sequence: CASSQQGGDQPQHF.